This TCR beta chain was sequenced for a study of T cell repertoires in cytomegalovirus infection. Study-wide context: An indication of both CMV infection and matching HLA type came from public TCR beta signatures.

One entry per CDR3 protein results from TCRdb running MiXCR on the reads. The data show roughly 700,000 distinct CDR3 sequences, roughly 36% seen once. Trimming pared 8 bases from V and 0 bases from J, leaving 11 bases between. Germline CDR1 MNHNS, CDR2 SASEGT. The CDR3 covers 13 residues. As for this clonotype: Its antigen remains unknown.

V is TRBV6-1 and J is TRBJ2-7; tentative D call: TRBD1 (6 bases). This material consisted of cultured PBMCs, taken from culture after CMV antigen stimulation. This TCR was recovered from a human donor in good health (CMV status not recorded). Some clones in this sample may be carry-over from other donors' samples. DNA of the CDR3: TGTGCCAGCCGACGGACAGCCTCCTACGAGCAGTACTTC. Protein product: CASRRTASYEQYF.